This T cell receptor (beta chain) was obtained from a study of blood T cell dynamics during melanoma immunotherapy. Method: immunoSEQ multiplex PCR; TCRdb's copy keeps in-frame clones and lacks some. The top ten hold over 0.85% of the sample, which has more than 13,000 clones, approximately 90% seen once. Germline V CDR1 and CDR2: KGHSH, LQKENI. V lost 2 bases and J lost 0; bases outside the gene matches: 8. This CDR3 region has 17 residues. The time point here: week 3, after first cycle of checkpoint inhibitor. Apart from two fast progressors, RECIST 1.1 response was judged 12 weeks post-infusion. The starting material was blood, obtained from a patient treated with checkpoint blockade. V and J are TRBV18 and TRBJ1-2; 8 bases map to TRBD1. This receptor was identified in a human donor with melanoma. CDR3 region: CASSPGQGEATNYGYTF. The CDR3 DNA reads as TGTGCCAGCTCACCAGGACAGGGAGAGGCCACTAACTATGGCTACACCTTC.